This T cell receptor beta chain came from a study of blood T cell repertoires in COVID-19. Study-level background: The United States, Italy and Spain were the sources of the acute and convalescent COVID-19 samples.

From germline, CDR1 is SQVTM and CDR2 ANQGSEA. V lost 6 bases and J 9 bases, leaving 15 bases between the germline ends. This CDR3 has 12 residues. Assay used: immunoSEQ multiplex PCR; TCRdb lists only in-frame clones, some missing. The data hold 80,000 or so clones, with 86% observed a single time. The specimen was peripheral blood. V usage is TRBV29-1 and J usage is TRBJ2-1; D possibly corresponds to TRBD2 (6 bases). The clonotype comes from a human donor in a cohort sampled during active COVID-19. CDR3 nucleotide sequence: TGCAGCGTGACAAGGATGGGAGGTGAGCAGTTCTTC. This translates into CSVTRMGGEQFF.